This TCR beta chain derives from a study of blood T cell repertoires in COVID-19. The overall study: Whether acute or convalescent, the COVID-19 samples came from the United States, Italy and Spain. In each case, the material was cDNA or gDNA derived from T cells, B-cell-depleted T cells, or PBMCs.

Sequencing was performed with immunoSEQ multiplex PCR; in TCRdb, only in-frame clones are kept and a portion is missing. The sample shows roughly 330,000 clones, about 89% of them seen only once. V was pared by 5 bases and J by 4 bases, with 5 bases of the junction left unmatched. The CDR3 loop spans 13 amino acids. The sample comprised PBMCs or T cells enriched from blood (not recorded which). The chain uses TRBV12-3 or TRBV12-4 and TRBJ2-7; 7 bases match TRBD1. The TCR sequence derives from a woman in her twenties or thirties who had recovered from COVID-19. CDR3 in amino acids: CASSTGARYEQYF. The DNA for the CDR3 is TGTGCCAGCAGTACAGGGGCGAGATACGAGCAGTACTTC.